Following are 9 T cell receptor beta chains from one sample sequenced in a study of blood T cell repertoires in COVID-19. The data were produced by immunoSEQ multiplex PCR, yet TCRdb's version contains in-frame clones alone and is incomplete. The table has some 150,000 clones, approximately 90% seen once. The sample taken for sequencing was peripheral blood. These receptors were obtained from a woman aged 40-49 years with acute or convalescent COVID-19.

J is TRBJ1-5 and V is TRBV30; D might be TRBD1 (6 bases). The CDR3 has 13 residues. Germline lookup yields CDR1 GTSNPN and CDR2 SVGIG (reference sequence). The ends were cut back, 1 base at V and 9 bases at J, with 13 bases in the middle. CDR3 sequence: CAWSDGGPGPQHF. In DNA form, the CDR3 reads TGTGCCTGGAGTGATGGGGGCCCGGGGCCCCAGCATTTT.

The chain is built from TRBV5-1 and TRBJ2-5; 9 positions match TRBD1. The junction had 17 bases not matched to a gene; V was cut back by 3 bases and J by 2 bases. The CDR3 length is 19 residues. The V gene's germline CDR1 is SGHRS and CDR2 YFSETQ. The CDR3 bases are TGCGCCAGCAGCTCCGTCCCGGGACAGGGACGGGGACCTCAAGAGACCCAGTACTTC. Protein product: CASSSVPGQGRGPQETQYF.

The chain uses TRBV6-5 and TRBJ1-1, with TRBD1 matching 8 bases. This CDR3 has 14 residues. The germline V gene has CDR1 MNHEY and CDR2 SVGAGI. V lost 8 bases to trimming and J lost 0 bases; unmatched junction nucleotides: 5. Here the CDR3 reads CASRQGRMNTEAFF. The CDR3 DNA follows: TGTGCCAGCCGACAGGGGAGAATGAACACTGAAGCTTTCTTT.

V and J are TRBV7-9 and TRBJ1-6; D ambiguous. Trimming removed 6 bases at V and 2 bases at J, with 17 bases between. The CDR3 consists of 17 residues. Germline lookup yields CDR1 SEHNR and CDR2 FQNEAQ (reference sequence). The CDR3 DNA reads TGTGCCAGCAGTCTTATAGGCGGAGGACCCTATAATTCACCCCTCCACTTT. This codes for CASSLIGGGPYNSPLHF.

This rearrangement joins TRBV5-6 to TRBJ2-4, with D possibly being TRBD2 (6 bases). The germline V gene encodes CDR1 SGHDT and CDR2 YYEEEE. The CDR3 runs 16 residues. Trimming took 4 bases from V and 7 from J, leaving 21 bases between them. CDR3 amino acids: CASSPNLGGGGNIQYF. Written as DNA, the CDR3 is TGTGCCAGCAGCCCCAACTTGGGGGGTGGCGGGAACATTCAGTACTTC.

The chain combines TRBV3-1 (or the pseudogene TRBV3-2) with TRBJ1-4; D not certain. Germline CDR1 reads LGHDT; CDR2 reads YNNKEL (reference sequence). The CDR3 runs to 15 residues. The V end lost 6 bases, the J end lost 5 bases, and 16 bases lay between the germline ends. Here the CDR3 reads CASRALGSINEKLFF. DNA of the CDR3: TGTGCCAGCAGGGCGTTGGGCTCTATCAATGAAAAACTGTTTTTT.

This chain uses TRBV3-1 (or the pseudogene TRBV3-2) with TRBJ2-2; 9 nucleotides align to TRBD1. The CDR3 length is 20 residues. The germline CDR1 and CDR2 sequences are LGHDT and YNNKEL (reference sequence). V gave up 4 bases and J gave up 2 bases; unmatched junction bases: 17. For the CDR3, the DNA is TGTGCCAGCAGCCTCACCTTAGCTAATTGGGACAGGGCTAACACCGGGGAGCTGTTTTTT. Amino acid sequence: CASSLTLANWDRANTGELFF.

CDR3 protein: CASSSWTLNTEAFF. DNA for the CDR3: TGTGCCAGTAGTTCTTGGACTCTGAACACTGAAGCTTTCTTT. V usage is TRBV19 and J usage is TRBJ1-1; no definite D call. Trimming removed 5 bases from V and 0 bases from J, with 10 bases in between. The CDR3 has 14 residues. The germline V gene has CDR1 LNHDA and CDR2 SQIVND (reference sequence).

The chain is built from TRBV24-1 and TRBJ2-1; 10 bases agree with TRBD1. Germline values: CDR1 KGHDR, CDR2 SFDVKD. The CDR3 totals 15 residues. The junction had 2 bases not matched to a gene; V was cut back by 5 bases and J by 2 bases. The CDR3 DNA sequence: TGTGCCACCAGTGTAGGGACAGGGGCCTACAATGAGCAGTTCTTC. This encodes CATSVGTGAYNEQFF.